Sequencing of this TCR beta chain was carried out in a study of OX40 agonist ivuxolimab in advanced cancers. Study as a whole: Melanoma, hepatocellular carcinoma, head and neck or renal cell cancer occurred in dose-escalation patients. The eligibility criteria allowed prior anti-PD-1, anti-PD-L1 or anti-CTLA-4 therapy, and approximately 38% had some.

The method was immunoSEQ multiplex PCR; TCRdb's version includes in-frame clones alone and lacks a portion of them. Of 60,000 to 85,000 clones in the sample, about 90% were seen once. Notes on this clone: Its antigen is unknown.

V was clipped by 6 bases and J by 8 bases; unmatched bases: 6. This CDR3 spans 12 amino acids. Germline CDR1 is ENHRY and CDR2 is SYGVKD. Regarding the study as a whole: More expanded clones were found, on average, in CD8+ than in CD4+ T cells. Among some nonresponders, normalized T-cell clonal expansion was also low.

The chain uses TRBV10-3 and TRBJ1-2; 7 bases match TRBD1. This TCR was sampled from an adult with an advanced solid tumor such as melanoma, head and neck, liver or kidney cancer. The source material was CD4+ or CD8+ T cells sorted from blood, sampled in a trial of the OX40 agonist ivuxolimab. The CDR3 DNA reads TGTGCCATCAGGACAGGGACGGGAGGCTACACCTTC. Translating gives CAIRTGTGGYTF.